This entry describes one T cell receptor beta chain. The data were obtained in a study of T cells in Graves' hyperthyroidism and ophthalmopathy. Germline loops: CDR1 SGDLS, CDR2 YYNGEE. This CDR3 spans 18 amino acids. J gave up 2 bases and V 4 bases, and 10 bases lay outside the gene matches. RNA transcripts served as the template for amplifying TCR beta CDR3 regions. First-round RT-PCR of the TCR CDR3 relied on the HTBI primer set. TCRdb re-called the multiplex PCR reads with MiXCR, one entry per CDR3 protein. The table lists 350,000 to 400,000 distinct CDR3 sequences, about 15% of them singletons. The source material was blood. The receptor was isolated from a woman aged 25-40 years with Graves' hyperthyroidism. This chain joins TRBV9 and TRBJ2-5; 14 positions match TRBD2. The CDR3 DNA reads TGTGCCAGCAGCCCGCGGACTAGCGGGAGGATATCACAAGAGACCCAGTACTTC. Protein product: CASSPRTSGRISQETQYF. The whole variable domain, filled in from reference TRBV9 and TRBJ2-5, reads DSGVTQTPKHLITATGQRVTLRCSPRSGDLSVYWYQQSLDQGLQFLIQYYNGEERAKGNILERFSAQQFPDLHSELNLSSLELGDSALYFCASSPRTSGRISQETQYFGPGTRLLVL.